This entry is about one TCR beta chain. As yet, its antigen is unknown. Gene names refer to mouse genes. Read data end 4 residues before the CDR3 end; the end is taken from the germline J gene. The sample carries other DNA sequences with the same CDR3. The sample originates from a study of CD8+ T cells in alopecia areata. Reverse transcription of extracted RNA yielded cDNA, which provided the sequencing template. The assay was immunoSEQ multiplex PCR, and TCRdb's table has in-frame clones only and misses some. Listed for the sample are under 350,000 clones, none seen a single time. After pooling, cutaneous lymph node cells were sorted with CD4, CD8alpha, NKG2D, NKG2ACE and other markers. V gave up 4 bases and J gave up 3 bases; unmatched junction bases: 6. The CDR3 sequence is 15 residues long. The V gene's germline CDR1 is FNHDT and CDR2 SITEND (reference sequence). The study's findings and limits: Lesional scalp, especially alopecia totalis/universalis, showed higher clonality than normal scalp.

This chain connects TRBV19 to TRBJ2-1; 8 nucleotides line up with TRBD1. The sequencing sample was made of CD4+ T cells sorted from a lymph node. The sequence came from a C3H/HeJ mouse with alopecia areata. Strain haplotype (MHC): H2-k. The CDR3 bases that were read are TGTGCCAGCAGTCCAGACAGGGGCTTCTATGCT. It codes for CASSPDRGFYA. The whole CDR3 protein reads CASSPDRGFYAEQFF.